Presented here are 13 T cell receptor beta chains from one specimen sequenced in a study of T-cell memory formation after mild COVID-19. TCRdb itself ran the 5' RACE reads through MiXCR, one entry per CDR3 protein. The table shows around 320,000 distinct CDR3 sequences, with 15% to 20% occurring only once. Sequences were obtained from PBMCs or a T cell subset sorted from them (not recorded which). Every receptor here comes from a young man who had mild COVID-19 (a few samples of this study predate the infection). Cell type and time point are not known.

V and J are TRBV20-1 and TRBJ1-1; no reliable D call. Trimming shortened V by 5 bases and J by 5 bases, and 24 bases separated the two germline ends. The length of the CDR3 is 16 residues. The germline V gene has CDR1 DFQATT and CDR2 SNEGSKA (reference sequence). In nucleotides, the CDR3 is TGCAGTGCTCCAGCACCGAGGGCGAGATTGAGGACTGAAGCTTTCTTT. Translating gives CSAPAPRARLRTEAFF.

The chain recombines TRBV27 with TRBJ2-5; D not resolved. Germline lookup yields CDR1 MNHEY and CDR2 SMNVEV (reference sequence). The CDR3 is 13 amino acids. With 8 bases removed from V and 5 bases from J, the gap between germline ends came to 15 bases. Written as DNA, the CDR3 is TGTGCCAGCCGATCCGTGTCGCAGGAGACCCAGTACTTC. This encodes CASRSVSQETQYF.

The V call is TRBV18, the J call TRBJ2-2; D possibly corresponds to TRBD1 (6 bases). This CDR3 comprises 17 residues. CDR1 and CDR2 from the germline V gene are KGHSH and LQKENI. Trimming cost V 2 bases and J 1 base, with 14 bases left between them. The CDR3 sequence is CASSPTTGTGNTGELFF. The CDR3 DNA sequence: TGTGCCAGCTCACCAACTACAGGGACGGGGAACACCGGGGAGCTGTTTTTT.

The chain couples TRBV11-3 to TRBJ1-1; D is ambiguous. The length of the CDR3 is 13 residues. CDR1 is SGHNT, CDR2 YENEEA, per germline. The V end lost 2 bases, the J end lost 1 base, and 5 bases lay between the germline ends. CDR3 sequence (DNA): TGTGCCAGCAGCTTAAACACGAACACTGAAGCTTTCTTT. It codes for CASSLNTNTEAFF.

The chain has TRBV7-3 and TRBJ1-1; a weak D match, TRBD1 (5 bases). The CDR3 sequence is 13 residues long. V was trimmed by 3 bases and J by 8 bases, leaving 13 bases between them. Germline CDR1 is SGHTA and CDR2 is FQGTGA. The CDR3 region is CASSFSREGEAFF. The CDR3 coding sequence is TGTGCCAGCAGCTTTTCCAGGGAAGGCGAAGCTTTCTTT. Drawing the rest from reference TRBV7-3 and TRBJ1-1, the complete variable domain is GAGVSQTPSNKVTEKGKYVELRCDPISGHTALYWYRQSLGQGPEFLIYFQGTGAADDSGLPNDRFFAVRPEGSVSTLKIQRTERGDSAVYLCASSFSREGEAFFGQGTRLTVV.

The V call is TRBV27, the J call TRBJ2-5; perhaps TRBD2 as D (6 bases). Trimming removed 5 bases at V and 4 bases at J, with 20 bases between. CDR1 is MNHEY and CDR2 is SMNVEV in the germline V gene (reference sequence). The CDR3 spans 16 residues. For the CDR3, the DNA is TGTGCCAGCAGTAGCAGGGACGAGGTCGGGGGAGAGACCCAGTACTTC. It encodes CASSSRDEVGGETQYF.

The V gene is TRBV7-9, the J gene TRBJ1-5; 10 positions match TRBD1. The CDR3 is 14 amino acids. V trimming: 5 bases; J trimming: 7 bases; junction bases outside the gene matches: 5. Germline V gene lookup returns CDR1 SEHNR and CDR2 FQNEAQ (reference sequence). The CDR3 spells CASSQTGGGQPQHF. For the CDR3, the DNA is TGTGCCAGCAGCCAGACAGGGGGCGGACAGCCCCAGCATTTT.

V usage is TRBV12-3 or TRBV12-4 and J usage is TRBJ2-7; D not resolved. CDR3 length equals 14 residues. The ends were cut back, 5 bases at V and 0 bases at J, with 11 bases in the middle. CDR3 sequence: CASSPNPVSYEQYF. Here the CDR3 DNA reads TGTGCCAGCAGTCCAAACCCAGTCTCCTACGAGCAGTACTTC.

The rearrangement links TRBV5-5 to TRBJ2-3; tentative D call: TRBD1 (6 bases). Germline V CDR1 and CDR2: SGHKS, YYEKEE (reference sequence). V lost 2 bases and J 14 bases, leaving 21 bases between the germline ends. The CDR3 loop spans 14 amino acids. The CDR3 spells CASSLGVTDSPPYF. CDR3 bases: TGTGCCAGCAGCTTAGGGGTGACGGACAGCCCCCCGTATTTT.

This rearrangement joins TRBV20-1 to TRBJ1-1, with D perhaps TRBD1 (6 bases). There are 15 residues in the CDR3. V lost 0 bases to trimming and J lost 3 bases, with 14 bases between them. From germline, CDR1 is DFQATT and CDR2 SNEGSKA (reference sequence). The DNA for the CDR3 is TGCAGTGCTAGAGATCCCTCGGGGGGCGACACTGAAGCTTTCTTT. Residues: CSARDPSGGDTEAFF.

The chain has TRBV4-1 and TRBJ2-5; 7 positions agree with TRBD1. The germline gives CDR1 MGHRA, CDR2 YSYEKL. V was clipped by 1 base and J by 2 bases; unmatched bases: 4. This CDR3 comprises 15 residues. This CDR3 is CASSQVGTVQETQYF. The CDR3 coding sequence is TGCGCCAGCAGCCAAGTTGGGACAGTACAAGAGACCCAGTACTTC.

A few counts support this clonotype. The J gene is TRBJ2-2, the V gene TRBV12-3 or TRBV12-4; a weak D match, TRBD1 (5 bases). Between the trimmed V and J ends, which lost 7 bases and 6 bases, there was a span of 9 bases. This CDR3 spans 12 amino acids. CDR3 sequence reads: CASTSGSGELFF. The CDR3 coding sequence is TGTGCCAGCACCTCAGGGTCCGGGGAGCTGTTTTTT.

V usage is TRBV21-1 and J usage is TRBJ2-1; no check of the table's D call, TRBD1, against the DNA was made. TRBV21-1 is deemed a pseudogene. This CDR3 spans 13 amino acids. This CDR3 reads CASSTDRDNEQFF. CDR3 DNA sequence: TGTGCCAGCAGCACAGACAGGGACAATGAGCAGTTCTTC.